Described below is a single T cell receptor (beta chain) sequence and its context. The antigen remains unidentified. The CDR3 consists of 14 residues. CDR1 and CDR2 from the germline V gene are SGDLS and YYNGEE. Trimming took 0 bases from V and 7 from J, leaving 11 bases between them. The repertoire was sequenced with immunoSEQ multiplex PCR; TCRdb's copy has only in-frame clones and lacks some. The data contain about 100,000 clones, around 90% of them singletons. These data come from a study of graft-versus-host responses after intestinal transplantation. Study findings and constraints: Individuals who had graft-donor T cell macrochimerism had allografts that showed high graft-versus-host to host-versus-graft clonal ratios. Recipient marrow harbored GvH clones, some of which surfaced first in ileum or blood.

The material sequenced was unstimulated CD4+ T cells sorted from spleen or lymph node cells, taken before transplant. The rearrangement links TRBV9 to TRBJ2-1; D may be TRBD1 (6 bases). The receptor comes from a human donor who was the organ donor for an intestinal transplant. In DNA, the CDR3 is TGTGCCAGCAGCGTAGGACAGGCAGTAAATGAGCAGTTCTTC. Translating it yields CASSVGQAVNEQFF.